One TCR beta chain is described in this entry. These data originate in a study of STAT5B mutations in CD4+ large granular lymphocyte leukemia. Some clones are missing from TCRdb's copy, which holds only in-frame ones; the method was immunoSEQ multiplex PCR. The data show tens of thousands of clones, with roughly 72% seen just once and roughly 2% held by the top ten. The clonotype was recovered from a human donor in good health. The material sequenced was CD4+ T cells from blood buffy coats.

For the CDR3, the DNA is TGTGCCATCAGCGGACTAGCGGGGGGATACGAGCAGTACTTC. It codes for CAISGLAGGYEQYF. The chain employs TRBV10-3 and TRBJ2-7, with 14 bases matching TRBD2. Germline values: CDR1 ENHRY, CDR2 SYGVKD. The CDR3 runs to 14 residues. V shed 6 bases and J 4 bases; nucleotides not matched to a gene: 2.